This T cell receptor beta chain was sequenced during a study of tumor and adjacent non-tumor tissue in lung cancer. No cell sorting was done before RNA was extracted from the tissue. Newly diagnosed lung cancer patients had thoracic surgery in China, August–late 2014, without prior chemotherapy. A modified ARM-PCR protocol with three rounds of nested PCR amplified TCRbeta. One entry per CDR3 protein, called by TCRdb with MiXCR from the multiplex PCR reads. This sample has approximately 68,000 distinct CDR3 sequences, with less than 80% found just once. The V gene's germline CDR1 is WSHSY and CDR2 SAAADI. The CDR3 is 14 amino acids. Study results and limitations: Tumor repertoires had a smaller top 100 clone share than normal lung. Higher tumor TCR diversity was associated with shorter survival.

To note about this clonotype: Antigen unknown. A read error may produce the germline difference seen at one junction end.

The sample taken for sequencing was lung tumor tissue. This chain links TRBV10-2 with TRBJ2-7; possibly TRBD2 for D (6 bases). The origin of this receptor is a man in his fifties or sixties with non-small cell lung cancer. The CDR3 spells CARSDGGNPYEKYF. The CDR3 DNA sequence: TGTGCCCGCAGTGACGGAGGGAACCCCTACGAGAAGTACTTC.